The rows below give T cell receptor beta chains drawn from one sample of a study of shared clonotypes between healthy human individuals. TCRdb keeps only in-frame clones here, not all; method: immunoSEQ multiplex PCR. Seen here are 2 million or so clones, 90% to 95% observed once, and the top ten hold 0.13%. The sequencing sample was made of naive CD4+ T cells sorted from blood. Every receptor here comes from a man aged 18 to 30 in good health. The conserved cysteine and the conserved F or W are not part of the CDR3 here. Part of the rows lack a size; the others show once, few, many or a class for expanded clones.

V	length	size	J	CDR3
TRBV6-5	11	.	TRBJ1-3	ASSNPGGNTIY
TRBV2	11	.	TRBJ1-1	ASSDRKNTEAF
TRBV5-1	13	.	TRBJ1-1	ASSLENGLNTEAF
TRBV27	13	.	TRBJ1-2	ASSLSGLVNYGYT
TRBV5-1	13	.	TRBJ2-3	ASSLGYRSTDTQY
TRBV5-1	12	.	TRBJ2-7	ASSLSGGSYEQY
TRBV9	12	few	TRBJ1-1	ASSVGTMNTEAF
TRBV7-2	12	.	TRBJ2-3	ASRHSGSTDTQY
TRBV6-4	14	.	TRBJ2-3	ASSPGTSGGSDTQY
TRBV25-1	9	.	TRBJ1-2	ASSRGNGYT
TRBV6-1	15	.	TRBJ2-7	ASSGRTSGKSSYEQY
TRBV19	11	.	TRBJ1-1	ASSIGGEFQAF
TRBV27	13	.	TRBJ2-5	ASSAGLAGRETQY
TRBV29-1	13	.	TRBJ2-1	SVEDRRTGDNEQF
TRBV15	15	.	TRBJ2-4	ATSSVRDGLAKNIQY
TRBV6-5	12	.	TRBJ2-5	ASRTSRDSRTQY
TRBV10-2	13	.	TRBJ1-2	ASSDRGQSAGGYT
TRBV4-1	13	.	TRBJ1-6	ASSQVGGVRSPLH
TRBV18	10	.	TRBJ1-1	ASSRDRVQAF
TRBV19	15	.	TRBJ2-2	ASSIDPTGGNTGELF
TRBV6-4	15	.	TRBJ2-7	ASNWTSGRGSSYEQY
TRBV7-9	14	.	TRBJ2-5	ASSLRGTGEGETQY
TRBV19	12	.	TRBJ2-7	ASSLRDTTYEQY
TRBV6-1	13	.	TRBJ1-2	ASSESPGQAYGYT
TRBV5-1	12	.	TRBJ2-1	ASSSDRGHNEQF
TRBV18	9	.	TRBJ1-1	ASSLGTEAF
TRBV2	11	.	TRBJ2-5	ATTGEGVETQY
TRBV27	12	.	TRBJ1-3	ASSAWDSGNTIY
TRBV6-5	9	.	TRBJ1-6	ASGQNSPLH
TRBV7-9	15	.	TRBJ2-6	ASSLTSTGIGANVLT
TRBV2	13	.	TRBJ2-5	ASRSFSSGTQTQY
TRBV4-1	14	.	TRBJ1-3	ASSPGTGRSGNTIY
TRBV5-1	14	.	TRBJ2-7	ASSFDSGGASYEQY
TRBV28	10	.	TRBJ2-7	ASESITYEQY
TRBV7-9	11	.	TRBJ1-1	ASSLVLPRGAF
TRBV5-1	12	.	TRBJ1-2	ASRKDGQSYGYT
TRBV19	15	.	TRBJ2-5	ASSITVFRGPQETQY
TRBV18	15	.	TRBJ1-6	ASSPFETGPNNSPLH
TRBV6-6	11	.	TRBJ2-3	ASRSTGVDTQY
TRBV18	12	.	TRBJ1-1	ASSPKEGNTEAF
TRBV18	12	.	TRBJ2-2	ASSPPKGTGELF
TRBV7-9	12	once	TRBJ2-7	ASSTRDRDHEQY
TRBV9	14	.	TRBJ2-1	ASSPRGPSLANEQF
TRBV7-9	14	.	TRBJ2-5	ASSLAPTGGRETQY
TRBV9	13	.	TRBJ2-2	ASSPSGANTGELF
TRBV11-2	16	.	TRBJ2-3	ASSLDLRWQGEVDTQY
TRBV9	14	.	TRBJ1-6	ASSVEGNSYNSPLH
TRBV28	11	.	TRBJ2-1	ASSLLAGRRQF
TRBV7-2	14	.	TRBJ2-3	ASSPLGREETDTQY
TRBV19	11	.	TRBJ1-4	ASSTLTGEKLF